The sequence of this T cell receptor (beta chain) was determined in a study of blood T cell repertoires in COVID-19. This clone occurred a few times. Per the original methods: Estimated nucleated cell counts came from reference gene primer amplification. Libraries were prepared by immunoSEQ multiplex PCR; TCRdb keeps only in-frame clonotypes and omits some of them. The V and J calls and clone size are taken from that table; D and trimming were inferred from the DNA. Of over 90,000 clones in the sample, 85% to 90% were seen once. This TCR came from a human donor in a cohort sampled during active COVID-19. Sequenced material: peripheral blood.

The CDR3 sequence is CASSLGGRTGVLYGYTF. DNA of the CDR3: TGTGCCAGCAGCTTGGGGGGACGGACAGGGGTATTATATGGCTACACCTTC. This chain joins TRBV5-6 and TRBJ1-2; 9 bases line up with TRBD1. Trimming removed 0 bases from V and 5 bases from J; junction bases left unmatched: 11. CDR1 is SGHDT and CDR2 is YYEEEE in the germline V gene. This CDR3 region has 17 residues.